The 29 T cell receptor beta chains below were found in one sample sequenced in a study of CD8 T cells in ankylosing spondylitis. MiXCR, applied by TCRdb to the 5' RACE reads, yields one record per CDR3 protein. The sample shows 230,000 or so distinct CDR3 sequences, roughly 18% of them seen only once. The sequencing input was blood, either unsorted or a sorted T cell fraction (not recorded which). The receptors shown here come from a male donor with ankylosing spondylitis or in good health (not recorded which).

This clonotype occurred a few times. The chain uses TRBV29-1 and TRBJ2-7, with TRBD2 matching over 7 bases. The V and J ends lost 6 bases and 4 bases, in that order; junction bases with no gene match: 12. The CDR3 is made up of 14 amino acids. Looked up from germline, CDR1 is SQVTM and CDR2 is ANQGSEA. The CDR3 spells CSVWDGGDNYEQYF. Written as DNA, the CDR3 is TGCAGCGTATGGGATGGGGGGGATAATTACGAGCAGTACTTC.

This clonotype was seen at least ten times. The chain is built from TRBV4-2 and TRBJ2-3; the D is unclear. Germline V CDR1 and CDR2: LGHNA, YNFKEQ. The V and J ends lost 0 bases and 1 base respectively, with 5 bases between them. This CDR3 comprises 14 residues. CDR3 in DNA: TGTGCCAGCAGCCAAGACCTAGGCACAGATACGCAGTATTTT. Residues: CASSQDLGTDTQYF.

This clonotype was counted ten times or more. The V and J genes are TRBV10-3 and TRBJ2-3; 10 bases agree with TRBD2. The CDR3 is made up of 21 amino acids. J was trimmed by 2 bases and V by 6 bases; bases with no gene match: 23. The germline gives CDR1 ENHRY, CDR2 SYGVKD. CDR3 DNA: TGTGCCATCAGCCCTGGTTGGGGGGGCGAGCGGGAGGGTCGATACACAGATACGCAGTATTTT. It specifies CAISPGWGGEREGRYTDTQYF.

This clonotype has more than one count but fewer than ten. This chain uses TRBV12-3 or TRBV12-4 with TRBJ2-1; D may be TRBD1 or TRBD2 (5 bases each). V was cut by 4 bases and J by 13 bases, with 11 bases left in between. The CDR3 is 11 residues long. CDR3 region: CASSSGALQFF. In DNA form, the CDR3 reads TGTGCCAGCAGTTCCGGGGCCCTCCAGTTCTTC.

In this sample, this clonotype turned up many times. This sequence joins TRBV10-3 and TRBJ2-5; 10 bases are shared with TRBD2. V dropped 3 bases and J dropped 4; count of bases not matched to a gene: 5. Germline-derived CDR1 and CDR2 are ENHRY and SYGVKD. This CDR3 has 15 amino acids. The CDR3 region is CAISDRLAGAETQYF. The DNA for the CDR3 is TGTGCCATCAGTGACAGGCTAGCGGGAGCAGAGACCCAGTACTTC.

The rearrangement links TRBV7-8 to TRBJ2-5; possible D gene TRBD1, 5 bases. The germline gives CDR1 SGHVS, CDR2 FQNEAQ. The CDR3 spans 16 residues. The ends were cut back, 0 bases at V and 2 bases at J, with 13 bases in the middle. CDR3 coding DNA: TGTGCCAGCAGCTTAGCGGGGCAGAAAGCTCAAGAGACCCAGTACTTC. Translation: CASSLAGQKAQETQYF.

This chain links TRBV29-1 with TRBJ2-7; the D is unclear. Germline V CDR1 and CDR2: SQVTM, ANQGSEA. The length of the CDR3 is 13 residues. V was cut by 6 bases and J by 0 bases, with 12 bases left in between. CDR3 protein: CSVVAEYSYEQYF. The CDR3 region has the DNA TGCAGCGTGGTAGCAGAATACTCCTACGAGCAGTACTTC.

The chain recombines TRBV29-1 with TRBJ1-1; 8 bases map to TRBD1. V dropped 5 bases and J dropped 1; count of bases not matched to a gene: 6. Germline V gene data show CDR1 as SQVTM and CDR2 as ANQGSEA. The CDR3 runs to 14 residues. The CDR3 coding sequence is TGCAGCGTTCAGTCAGGGGGCTCGAACACTGAAGCTTTCTTT. As protein: CSVQSGGSNTEAFF. Full variable domain (rest looked up from reference TRBV29-1 and TRBJ1-1): SAVISQKPSRDICQRGTSLTIQCQVDSQVTMMFWYRQQPGQSLTLIATANQGSEATYESGFVIDKFPISRPNLTFSTLTVSNMSPEDSSIYLCSVQSGGSNTEAFFGQGTRLTVV.

The chain recombines TRBV4-1 with TRBJ2-7; 7 bases line up with TRBD1. Germline assignment: CDR1 MGHRA and CDR2 YSYEKL. Trimming took 1 base from V and 3 from J; bases not matched to a gene: 6. This CDR3 is 15 amino acids long. CDR3 in DNA: TGCGCCAGCAGCCAAGCTTGGGACAGAGACTACGAGCAGTACTTC. Protein sequence: CASSQAWDRDYEQYF.

This clonotype was observed a handful of times. The V gene is TRBV27, the J gene TRBJ1-5, with no clear D. The germline V gene has CDR1 MNHEY and CDR2 SMNVEV (reference sequence). Trimming left V 0 bases short and J 7 bases short, with 10 bases between. The CDR3 totals 14 residues. The CDR3 DNA reads TGTGCCAGCAGTTTATCGTGGGGAAACCAGCCCCAGCATTTT. It encodes CASSLSWGNQPQHF.

The chain is built from TRBV12-3 or TRBV12-4 and TRBJ2-1; no reliable D call. The CDR3 spans 13 residues. The V end lost 3 bases, the J end lost 11 bases, and 14 bases lay between the germline ends. The CDR3 spells CASSFSSVGQQFF. The CDR3 coding sequence is TGTGCCAGCAGTTTCTCGTCAGTCGGGCAGCAGTTCTTC.

Only a few counts were recorded for this clonotype. The chain couples TRBV5-5 to TRBJ2-7; TRBD2 aligns across 8 bases. The V gene end was trimmed by 5 bases and the J gene end by 6 bases; junction bases not matched to a gene: 4. The CDR3 totals 12 residues. Germline V lookup: CDR1 SGHKS, CDR2 YYEKEE (reference sequence). The CDR3 region is CASSYSGIEQYF. The CDR3 bases are TGTGCCAGCAGTTATAGCGGGATCGAGCAGTACTTC.

Ten or more counts support this clonotype. This sequence joins TRBV12-3 or TRBV12-4 and TRBJ2-1, with a weak D call TRBD2 (6 bases). Trimming took off 1 base at V and 2 bases at J, with 12 bases between the two ends. This CDR3 has 16 residues. The CDR3 DNA follows: TGTGCCAGCAGTTTAGGACTAGTTACAACCTACAATGAGCAGTTCTTC. Its protein product is CASSLGLVTTYNEQFF.

This rearrangement joins TRBV24-1 to TRBJ2-1; D is undetermined. Trimming left V 1 base short and J 8 bases short, with 8 bases between. Germline V gene data show CDR1 as KGHDR and CDR2 as SFDVKD. The CDR3 totals 13 residues. The chain's CDR3 is CATSDFNVHEQFF. Written as DNA, the CDR3 is TGTGCCACCAGTGATTTCAACGTCCATGAGCAGTTCTTC.

V and J are TRBV29-1 and TRBJ2-1; D uncertain. From germline, CDR1 is SQVTM and CDR2 ANQGSEA. This CDR3 spans 14 amino acids. The V end was cut by 4 bases, the J end by 2 bases, with 12 bases between. The CDR3 bases are TGCAGCGTTGGTATTGAGAGTCCCTACAATGAGCAGTTCTTC. Translating it yields CSVGIESPYNEQFF.

This rearrangement joins TRBV7-8 to TRBJ1-4, with D tentatively TRBD1 (5 bases). This CDR3 contains 14 residues. Germline V gene lookup returns CDR1 SGHVS and CDR2 FQNEAQ. Trimming took off 4 bases at V and 6 bases at J, with 12 bases between the two ends. CDR3 in amino acids: CASSSGPLDEKLFF. For the CDR3, the DNA is TGTGCCAGCAGCTCAGGGCCGCTTGATGAAAAACTGTTTTTT.

This sequence joins TRBV28 and TRBJ2-7; D perhaps matches TRBD2 (5 bases). Germline loops: CDR1 MDHEN, CDR2 SYDVKM. CDR3 length equals 14 residues. V was cut by 6 bases and J by 2 bases, with 14 bases left in between. CDR3 DNA sequence: TGTGCCAGCAGCCCATATCTAGCAACCTACGAGCAGTACTTC. Translated: CASSPYLATYEQYF.

This clonotype showed up just a few times. The chain employs TRBV27 and TRBJ1-5; 7 nucleotides line up with TRBD1. This CDR3 has 15 residues. Germline V gene sequence: CDR1 MNHEY, CDR2 SMNVEV (reference sequence). V shed 5 bases, J shed 5 bases, and the junction held 9 bases outside the gene matches. The CDR3 region is CASSKTQGVHQPQHF. CDR3 coding DNA: TGTGCCAGCAGTAAAACCCAGGGGGTACATCAGCCCCAGCATTTT.

There are a few counts of this clonotype. The chain carries TRBV7-2 and TRBJ2-2; 8 bases match TRBD2. J lost 2 bases, V lost 5 bases, and 7 bases had no gene match. CDR3 length: 16 amino acids. The V gene's germline CDR1 is SGHTA and CDR2 FQGNSA. The CDR3 DNA reads TGTGCCAGCAGCCAGCGGGGGCGGAATAACACCGGGGAGCTGTTTTTT. Its protein product is CASSQRGRNNTGELFF.

The chain uses TRBV7-8 and TRBJ2-2; 13 bases are shared with TRBD2. Trimming took 1 base from V and 1 from J; bases not matched to a gene: 3. Germline-derived CDR1 and CDR2 are SGHVS and FQNEAQ. This CDR3 has 18 residues. This CDR3 is CASSLDRTSGRNTGELFF. The CDR3 DNA reads TGTGCCAGCAGCTTAGATAGGACTAGCGGGAGGAACACCGGGGAGCTGTTTTTT.

This clonotype was counted ten times or more. This rearrangement joins TRBV29-1 to TRBJ2-3; 10 bases line up with TRBD2. The V gene end was trimmed by 3 bases and the J gene end by 9 bases; junction bases not matched to a gene: 3. CDR1 SQVTM and CDR2 ANQGSEA come from the germline V gene. This CDR3 region has 12 residues. CDR3 DNA: TGCAGCGTTGAGGGGACTAGCGCGACGCAGTATTTT. Protein: CSVEGTSATQYF.

V gene TRBV10-1 combines with J gene TRBJ2-1, with 9 bases lining up with TRBD2. This CDR3 is built from 14 residues. V was clipped by 1 base and J by 5 bases; unmatched bases: 0. Germline CDR1 reads WNHNN; CDR2 reads SYGVQD (reference sequence). In DNA form, the CDR3 reads TGCGCCAGCAGTGAGTTAGCGGGGGACAATGAGCAGTTCTTC. This encodes CASSELAGDNEQFF.

The chain combines TRBV7-9 with TRBJ2-5, with 9 bases aligning to TRBD1. The V gene end was trimmed by 3 bases and the J gene end by 2 bases; junction bases not matched to a gene: 1. The germline V gene has CDR1 SEHNR and CDR2 FQNEAQ (reference sequence). The CDR3 is 14 amino acids. The CDR3: CASSFDRGQETQYF. CDR3 nucleotide sequence: TGTGCCAGCAGCTTCGACAGGGGGCAAGAGACCCAGTACTTC.

This clonotype was observed many times. The rearrangement joins TRBV18 to TRBJ2-5; the D gene could be TRBD1 or TRBD2 (5 bases each). Germline-derived CDR1 and CDR2 are KGHSH and LQKENI. The CDR3 spans 13 residues. V was trimmed by 4 bases and J by 5 bases, leaving 11 bases between them. The CDR3 protein is CASSLGTLETQYF. CDR3 coding DNA: TGTGCCAGCTCACTAGGGACCTTGGAGACCCAGTACTTC.

This chain connects TRBV29-1 to TRBJ2-7; D may be TRBD1 (6 bases). Trimming removed 4 bases from V and 3 bases from J, with 16 bases in between. CDR1 is SQVTM, CDR2 ANQGSEA, per germline. The CDR3 is 14 residues long. This chain's CDR3 is CSVGYWTEGYEQYF. The CDR3 DNA reads as TGCAGCGTTGGTTACTGGACAGAGGGCTACGAGCAGTACTTC.

The sample holds many counts of this clonotype. The chain is built from TRBV6-6 and TRBJ2-2; D call uncertain. Trimming removed 4 bases at V and 0 bases at J, with 3 bases between. The length of the CDR3 is 13 residues. Looked up from germline, CDR1 is MNHNY and CDR2 is SVGAGI (reference sequence). The CDR3 region is CASSFANTGELFF. CDR3 sequence (DNA): TGTGCCAGCAGTTTCGCGAACACCGGGGAGCTGTTTTTT.

This clonotype has at least ten counts. The rearrangement joins TRBV6-1 to TRBJ2-7; tentatively, D is TRBD2 (7 bases). CDR1 is MNHNS and CDR2 is SASEGT in the germline V gene. The V and J ends lost 5 bases and 2 bases respectively, with 16 bases between them. The CDR3 sequence is 15 residues long. The CDR3 is CASSRGGGTPYEQYF. The DNA for the CDR3 is TGTGCCAGCAGTAGGGGGGGGGGGACACCCTACGAGCAGTACTTC.

This clonotype was found many times. The chain joins TRBV5-1 to TRBJ2-7, with TRBD1 matching 7 bases. There are 15 residues in the CDR3. The junction had 9 bases not matched to a gene; V was cut back by 4 bases and J by 2 bases. Germline CDR1 and CDR2: SGHRS and YFSETQ. CDR3 in amino acids: CASSPGTDGTYEQYF. CDR3 coding DNA: TGCGCCAGCAGCCCCGGGACAGATGGGACCTACGAGCAGTACTTC.

The chain employs TRBV29-1 and TRBJ2-1; 9 bases are shared with TRBD2. With 6 bases clipped from V and 0 bases from J, the junction kept 3 bases outside the gene matches. The CDR3 covers 14 residues. The germline gives CDR1 SQVTM, CDR2 ANQGSEA. The CDR3 spells CSVIAGASYNEQFF. CDR3 DNA sequence: TGCAGCGTAATAGCGGGAGCCTCCTACAATGAGCAGTTCTTC.